The T cell receptor (beta chain) described here comes from a study of cytomegalovirus exposure and HLA in healthy donors. Germline CDR1 and CDR2: SGHDT and YYEEEE. The CDR3 is 13 amino acids. Trimming took 3 bases from V and 9 from J, leaving 13 bases between them. In the case of this clone: Its antigen is not identified.

Overall study results and limits: In a later analysis, HLA-associated beta chains showed higher expansion and lower generation probabilities than comparable chains. In a later analysis, an Asian-associated ancestry cluster reportedly showed fewer N-insertions than the roughly 700-donor mean. The study flagged some 170 TCR beta chains as cytomegalovirus-associated.

PCR was performed using 60 Vbeta and 13 Jbeta primers. Original data processing: There were 70 million to 95 million unique TCR beta chains by a later count, and around 10 million of them were shared. The assay was immunoSEQ multiplex PCR, and TCRdb's table has in-frame clones only and misses some. V and J calls and clone size come straight from that table; D and trimming were deduced from the DNA. The sample holds 150,000 to 200,000 clones, approximately 81% seen once. J is TRBJ1-5 and V is TRBV5-6, with unresolved D. The source material was PBMCs. This TCR came from a man between 18 and 35 years old in good health and CMV-seronegative. The CDR3 sequence: CASSSRPLGPQHF. The DNA of the CDR3 is TGTGCCAGCAGCTCCCGGCCCCTAGGGCCCCAGCATTTT.